What follows are 18 T cell receptor beta chains derived from one specimen sequenced in a study of T-cell memory formation after mild COVID-19. TCRdb reprocessed the 5' RACE reads with MiXCR, giving one entry per CDR3 protein. The profile shows about 410,000 distinct CDR3 sequences, roughly 18% of them singletons. Sequenced material: PBMCs or a T cell subset sorted from them (not recorded which). These receptors originate from a young man who had mild COVID-19 (a few samples of this study predate the infection). Cell type and time point are not known.

The rearrangement links TRBV10-3 to TRBJ1-5, with D unclear. V lost 0 bases and J lost 11, with 14 bases in between. The CDR3 has 14 residues. Germline values: CDR1 ENHRY, CDR2 SYGVKD. In DNA, the CDR3 is TGTGCCATCAGTGAGTCTACGGCGACCAAGGCCCAGCATTTT. It specifies CAISESTATKAQHF.

This clonotype has at least ten counts. The chain recombines TRBV29-1 with TRBJ1-1, with D uncertain. The germline CDR1 and CDR2 sequences are SQVTM and ANQGSEA. V gave up 7 bases and J gave up 0 bases, with 12 bases separating them. This CDR3 is 13 amino acids long. The CDR3 coding sequence is TGCAGCGGGTATAAGTTGATGAACACTGAAGCTTTCTTT. It is translated as CSGYKLMNTEAFF. Full variable domain (rest looked up from reference TRBV29-1 and TRBJ1-1): SAVISQKPSRDICQRGTSLTIQCQVDSQVTMMFWYRQQPGQSLTLIATANQGSEATYESGFVIDKFPISRPNLTFSTLTVSNMSPEDSSIYLCSGYKLMNTEAFFGQGTRLTVV.

V is TRBV4-2 and J is TRBJ1-1; 7 nucleotides agree with TRBD1. The germline gives CDR1 LGHNA, CDR2 YNFKEQ. J gave up 6 bases and V 4 bases, and 11 bases lay outside the gene matches. The CDR3 is 15 amino acids. CDR3 loop: CASSRGGRDLPEAFF. The CDR3 bases are TGTGCCAGCAGCCGAGGGGGCCGGGACCTCCCTGAAGCTTTCTTT.

This clonotype was counted only a few times. Here the CDR3 DNA reads TGTGCCACCAGCAGAGTTTGGGACCTGATTCAGCCCCAGCATTTT. Translated: CATSRVWDLIQPQHF. The genes are TRBV15 and TRBJ1-5; possible D gene TRBD1, 5 bases. The CDR3 spans 15 residues. Trimming cost V 1 base and J 6 bases, with 13 bases left between them. From germline, CDR1 is LNHNV and CDR2 YYDKDF (reference sequence).

This clonotype was counted a few times. The chain recombines TRBV6-5 with TRBJ2-7; 7 bases match TRBD1. Trimming took 5 bases from V and 4 from J; bases not matched to a gene: 11. CDR1 and CDR2 from the germline V gene are MNHEY and SVGAGI. The CDR3 sequence is 15 residues long. CDR3 in DNA: TGTGCCAGCAGTCTACTACCGACAGGGTTGTACGAGCAGTACTTC. It is translated as CASSLLPTGLYEQYF.

The V gene is TRBV27, the J gene TRBJ2-3; D is uncertain. Germline assignment: CDR1 MNHEY and CDR2 SMNVEV (reference sequence). Trimming removed 5 bases from V and 2 bases from J, with 11 bases in between. This CDR3 spans 14 amino acids. CDR3 DNA: TGTGCCAGCAGTCGATACTACAACACAGATACGCAGTATTTT. Its translation is CASSRYYNTDTQYF.

V and J are TRBV7-9 and TRBJ2-5, with D perhaps TRBD1 or TRBD2 (5 bases each). The J call may be wrong; the DNA end is better matched by TRBJ2-7. From germline, CDR1 is SEHNR and CDR2 FQNEAQ (reference sequence). The CDR3 sequence is 17 residues long. In DNA form, the CDR3 reads TGTGCCAGCAGTTCAGATCCGCAGGGACGAAACACCTACGAGCAGTACTTC. Translating gives CASSSDPQGRNTYEQYF.

The genes are TRBV6-2 or TRBV6-3 and TRBJ2-5; perhaps TRBD2 as D (6 bases). This CDR3 spans 14 amino acids. V gave up 7 bases and J gave up 1 base, with 13 bases separating them. Germline CDR1 MNHEY, CDR2 SVGEGT. The CDR3, as DNA: TGTGCCAGCACGGGACGGAGGGGCCAAGAGACCCAGTACTTC. Residues: CASTGRRGQETQYF.

V gene TRBV20-1 combines with J gene TRBJ2-1, with TRBD1 matching over 8 bases. After removal of 3 bases from V and 6 bases from J, the junction contained 10 bases not matched to a gene. Germline CDR1 and CDR2: DFQATT and SNEGSKA (reference sequence). This CDR3 spans 15 amino acids. This CDR3 is CSASNSGGESNEQFF. The CDR3 DNA is TGCAGTGCTAGTAACTCAGGGGGCGAGAGCAATGAGCAGTTCTTC.

The rearrangement uses TRBV28 and TRBJ2-5; no clear D gene. Trimming took 3 bases from V and 5 from J, leaving 7 bases between them. CDR1 and CDR2 (germline): MDHEN, SYDVKM. This CDR3 has 12 amino acids. CDR3: CASSFPSETQYF. The CDR3 DNA reads TGTGCCAGCAGTTTTCCCAGTGAGACCCAGTACTTC.

The rearrangement joins TRBV6-2 or TRBV6-3 to TRBJ1-5; weak D call: TRBD1 (5 bases). Germline values: CDR1 MNHEY, CDR2 SVGEGT. The CDR3 sequence is 13 residues long. V was cut by 7 bases and J by 6 bases, with 13 bases left in between. CDR3 amino acids: CASNNRGFQPQHF. The DNA of the CDR3 is TGTGCCAGCAATAACCGGGGGTTTCAGCCCCAGCATTTT.

This clonotype was recorded a few times. This chain links TRBV4-3 with TRBJ2-3; D possibly uses TRBD1 or TRBD2 (5 bases each). This CDR3 has 13 amino acids. Germline-derived CDR1 and CDR2 are LGHNA and YSLEER. V dropped 0 bases and J dropped 11 bases, with 12 bases sitting between them. CDR3 loop: CASSQDGAVRQYF. The CDR3 DNA is TGCGCCAGCAGCCAAGACGGGGCAGTCAGGCAGTATTTT.

This chain uses TRBV4-1 with TRBJ2-7, with 9 bases identical to TRBD1. Trimming took 3 bases from V and 0 from J; bases not matched to a gene: 6. Germline lookup yields CDR1 MGHRA and CDR2 YSYEKL. The CDR3 runs 16 residues. The CDR3 bases are TGCGCCAGCAGCCATACTACAGGGGGCAGCTCCTACGAGCAGTACGTC. Translated: CASSHTTGGSSYEQYV.

This clonotype was observed a handful of times. V gene TRBV27 combines with J gene TRBJ2-3; D tentatively fits TRBD1 or TRBD2 (6 bases each). The germline gives CDR1 MNHEY, CDR2 SMNVEV (reference sequence). The CDR3 spans 15 residues. The V end lost 6 bases, the J end lost 1 base, and 14 bases lay between the germline ends. The CDR3 is CASSPAGGGTDTQYF. In DNA, the CDR3 is TGTGCCAGCAGCCCTGCCGGGGGCGGCACAGATACGCAGTATTTT.

This clonotype has just a few counts. J is TRBJ1-1 and V is TRBV7-6; D possibly corresponds to TRBD1 (5 bases). The CDR3 covers 13 residues. Germline V lookup: CDR1 SGHVS, CDR2 FNYEAQ. Trimming took 1 base from V and 10 from J, leaving 13 bases between them. The CDR3 nucleotides are TGTGCCAGCAGCTTAGGGGGGGATAGTGGAGCTTTCTTT. Encoded protein: CASSLGGDSGAFF.

The chain recombines TRBV6-6 with TRBJ1-3, with D unresolved. Trimming removed 2 bases at V and 4 bases at J, with 9 bases between. Germline V gene lookup returns CDR1 MNHNY and CDR2 SVGAGI (reference sequence). CDR3 length equals 14 residues. The CDR3 protein is CASSYERRGNTIYF. CDR3 coding DNA: TGTGCCAGCAGTTACGAAAGAAGGGGAAACACCATATATTTT.

The sample holds a few counts of this clonotype. The chain is built from TRBV20-1 and TRBJ1-3; D unclear. The V and J ends lost 3 bases and 0 bases respectively, with 9 bases between them. Germline V gene data show CDR1 as DFQATT and CDR2 as SNEGSKA (reference sequence). The CDR3 has 14 amino acids. The CDR3 coding sequence is TGCAGTGCTAGTCCCACTAGCTCTGGAAACACCATATATTTT. Translation gives CSASPTSSGNTIYF.

V and J are TRBV7-2 and TRBJ2-7; D ambiguous. V lost 1 base and J 3 bases, leaving 13 bases between the germline ends. CDR3 length: 15 amino acids. CDR1 and CDR2 (germline): SGHTA, FQGNSA. This CDR3 reads CASSLVPQPSYEQYV. The DNA of the CDR3 is TGTGCCAGCAGCTTAGTACCCCAGCCGAGCTACGAGCAGTACGTC.